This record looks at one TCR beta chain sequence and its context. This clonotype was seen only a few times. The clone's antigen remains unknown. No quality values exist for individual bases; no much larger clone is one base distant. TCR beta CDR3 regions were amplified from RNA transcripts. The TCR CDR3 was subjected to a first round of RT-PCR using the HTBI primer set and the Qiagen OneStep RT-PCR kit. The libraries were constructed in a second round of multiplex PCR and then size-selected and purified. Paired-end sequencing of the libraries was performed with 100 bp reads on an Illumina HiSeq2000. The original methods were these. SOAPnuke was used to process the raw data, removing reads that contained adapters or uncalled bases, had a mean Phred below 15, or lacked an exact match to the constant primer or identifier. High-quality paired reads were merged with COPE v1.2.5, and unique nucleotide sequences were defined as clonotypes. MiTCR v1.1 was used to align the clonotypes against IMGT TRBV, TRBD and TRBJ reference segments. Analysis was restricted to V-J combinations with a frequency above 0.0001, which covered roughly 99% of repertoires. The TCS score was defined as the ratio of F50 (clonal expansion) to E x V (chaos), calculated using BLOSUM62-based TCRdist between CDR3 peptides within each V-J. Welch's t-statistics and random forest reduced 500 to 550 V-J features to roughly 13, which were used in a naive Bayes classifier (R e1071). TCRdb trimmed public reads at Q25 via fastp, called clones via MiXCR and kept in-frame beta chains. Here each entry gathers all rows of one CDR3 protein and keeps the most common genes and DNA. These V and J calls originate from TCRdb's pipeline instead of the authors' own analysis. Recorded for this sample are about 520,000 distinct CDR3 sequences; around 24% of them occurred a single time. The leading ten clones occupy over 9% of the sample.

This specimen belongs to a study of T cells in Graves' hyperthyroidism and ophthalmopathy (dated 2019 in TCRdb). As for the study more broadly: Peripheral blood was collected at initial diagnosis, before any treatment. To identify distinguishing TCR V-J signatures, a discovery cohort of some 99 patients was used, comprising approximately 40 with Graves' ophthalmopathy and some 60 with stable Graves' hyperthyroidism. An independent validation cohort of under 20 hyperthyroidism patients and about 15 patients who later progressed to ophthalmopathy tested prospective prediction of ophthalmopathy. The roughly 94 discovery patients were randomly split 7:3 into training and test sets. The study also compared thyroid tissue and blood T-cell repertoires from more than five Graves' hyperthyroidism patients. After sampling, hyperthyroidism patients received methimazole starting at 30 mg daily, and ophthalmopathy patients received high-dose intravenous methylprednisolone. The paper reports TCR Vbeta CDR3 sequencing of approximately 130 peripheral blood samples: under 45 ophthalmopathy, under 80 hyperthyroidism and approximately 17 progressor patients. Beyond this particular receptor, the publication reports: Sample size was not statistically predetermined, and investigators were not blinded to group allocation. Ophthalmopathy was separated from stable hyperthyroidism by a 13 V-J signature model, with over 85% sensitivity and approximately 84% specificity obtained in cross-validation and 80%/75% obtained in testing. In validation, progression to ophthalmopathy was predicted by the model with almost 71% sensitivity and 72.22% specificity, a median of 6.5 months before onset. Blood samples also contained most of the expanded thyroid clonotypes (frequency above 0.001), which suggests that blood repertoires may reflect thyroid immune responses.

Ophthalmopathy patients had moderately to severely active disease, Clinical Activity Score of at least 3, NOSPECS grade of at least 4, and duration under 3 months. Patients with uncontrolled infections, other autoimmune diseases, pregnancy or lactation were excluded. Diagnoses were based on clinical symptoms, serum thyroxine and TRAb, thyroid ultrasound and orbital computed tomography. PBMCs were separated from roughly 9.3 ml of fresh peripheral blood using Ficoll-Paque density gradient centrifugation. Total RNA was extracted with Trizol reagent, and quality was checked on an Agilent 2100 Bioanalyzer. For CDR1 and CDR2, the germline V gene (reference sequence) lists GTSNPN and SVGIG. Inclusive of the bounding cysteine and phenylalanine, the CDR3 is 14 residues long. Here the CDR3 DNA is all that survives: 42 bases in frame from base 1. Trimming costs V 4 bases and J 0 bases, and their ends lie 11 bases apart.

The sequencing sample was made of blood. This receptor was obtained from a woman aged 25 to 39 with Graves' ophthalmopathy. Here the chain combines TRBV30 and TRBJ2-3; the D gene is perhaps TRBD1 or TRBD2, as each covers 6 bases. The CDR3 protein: CAWTGGASTDTQYF. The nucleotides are TGTGCCTGGACCGGGGGCGCCAGCACAGATACGCAGTATTTT. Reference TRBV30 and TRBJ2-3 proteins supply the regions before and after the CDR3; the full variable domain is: SQTIHQWPATLVQPVGSPLSLECTVEGTSNPNLYWYRQAAGRGLQLLFYSVGIGQISSEVPQNLSASRPQDRQFILSSKKLLLSDSGFYLCAWTGGASTDTQYFGPGTRLTVL.